This T cell receptor (beta chain) was identified in a study of identical twins (dated by TCRdb to the mid-2010s). About the study as a whole: TCR alpha and beta repertoires from monozygotic twins, unrelated adults of various ages and cord blood were deep-sequenced to test whether fetal clonotypes persist. To rule out contamination, replicate twin experiments were performed at different times with different library preparation protocols. What the study reported, not specific to this receptor: In monozygotic twins, recombination models systematically underestimated out-of-frame TCR alpha sharing, but the models matched the sharing seen between unrelated individuals. Fewer insertions were carried by abundant cord blood beta clonotypes; a weaker similar trend was observed in young adult naive repertoires, while no such trend was observed in memory repertoires. Compared with coincidental sharing between unrelated individuals, out-of-frame TCR alpha sequences shared between twins had an excess of sequences with low generation probability. A weaker excess of twin sharing was found in beta out-of-frame sequences because the signal-to-noise ratio was lowered by fewer shared sequences. Zero-insertion analyses could be partly confounded by invariant T cells such as MAIT and iNKT, although diverse VJ usage argued against such confounding for most clonotypes. Because the same donors could not be followed over many years, the conclusions relied on cross-sectional statistical analysis.

The protocol used for the library was 5' RACE. TCRdb shows the sequencer as Illumina HiSeq 2000. Template switching introduced a universal primer binding site; the final cDNA contained a unique molecular identifier, enabling accurate counting of TCR cDNA molecules. Specific primers in the conserved constant-segment region were used to synthesize first-strand cDNA for the TCR alpha and beta chains. To control for contamination, every cDNA library was double barcoded, receiving both a SMART-Mk sample barcode and Illumina barcodes. TruSeq adapter sequences and Illumina sample barcodes were added in two successive PCR steps. TCR alpha and beta cDNA libraries were sequenced on the Illumina HiSeq platform with custom primers. In the source study's methods: Raw reads were processed with MiGEC to extract unique molecular identifiers, and MiXCR was used to determine CDR3 positions. For each individual, recombination models were inferred using an EM algorithm with the repgenHMM and IGoR tools. The tcR package in R was used for shared clonotype analysis, with sharing normalized by the product of cloneset sizes. To study raw recombination without the effects of thymic and clonal selection, out-of-frame nonproductive sequences were analyzed. TCRdb applied fastp at Q25 and MiXCR to the public reads, then kept only in-frame beta chains. One record per CDR3 amino acid sequence lists the most common genes and DNA. The V and J calls shown here were made by TCRdb, not taken from the authors' results. The sample table contains 450,000 or so distinct CDR3 sequences; only one count was recorded for less than 25% of them. The ten largest clonotypes hold around 3% of the sample.

Every donor was a healthy Caucasian. The twin cohort comprised three pairs of female monozygotic twins, all aged about 18 to 30 years. Positive isolation kits from Invitrogen were used to isolate CD4+ and CD8+ T cell populations. The germline V gene (reference sequence) yields DFQATT for CDR1 and SNEGSKA for CDR2. A distance of 7 bases separates the germline ends of V and J, which lose 1 base and 1 base respectively. The CDR3 runs 13 amino acids, cysteine and phenylalanine included. Only CDR3 DNA remains: 39 bases, in frame from the first base. Points on this clonotype: The clone's antigen remains unknown. No per-base quality is available; no much larger clone lies one base away.

These data are also associated with another study on T cells expressing NK-cell markers. As noted in the second study: TCR beta-chain repertoires were profiled in sorted CD3+CD56+NKG2C+, CD3+CD56+NKG2C- and CD3+CD56-NKG2C+ T-cell subsets from eight donors. Seven of the eight sequenced donors were HCMV-seropositive and one was HCMV-seronegative. In several experiments an anti-gammadeltaTCR antibody was added to restrict sorting to alphabetaTCR-expressing T cells. In more than 5 donors, the dominant CD3+CD56+NKG2C+ clonotypes ranked among the top 10 CD8+ clonotypes, making up about 1.0-8% of CD8+ T cells. Those dominant clonotypes were again the most abundant among CD3+CD56-NKG2C+ cells in a few donors, at roughly 25-60.1%. Whether the expanded NKG2C-expressing T cell clones were specific for HCMV antigens remained unclear. Randomly selected healthy volunteers, three men and five women, were used as the eight sequenced donors. HCMV serostatus was determined by detecting HCMV-specific IgG in serum with a commercial ELISA kit. MIGEC handled demultiplexing of the reads and grouping by UMI, while MiTCR was used to assemble and quantify clonotypes. To exclude erroneous sequences, only TCR cDNA sequences supported by at least two reads were retained. The tcR package was used for downstream repertoire analysis, and clonotypes were matched across fractions by CDR3 nucleotide sequence plus V segment. VDJmatch was used to annotate antigen specificity against VDJdb, with one amino acid substitution in CDR3 permitted.

This TCR was sampled from a woman under 30 in good health. The source material was CD4+ T cells sorted from blood. The chain links TRBV20-1 with TRBJ1-1, with TRBD1 as a weak D call on 6 bases. Here the CDR3 is given as CSARGTENTEAFF. The nucleotide sequence is TGCAGTGCTAGAGGGACAGAGAACACTGAAGCTTTCTTT.